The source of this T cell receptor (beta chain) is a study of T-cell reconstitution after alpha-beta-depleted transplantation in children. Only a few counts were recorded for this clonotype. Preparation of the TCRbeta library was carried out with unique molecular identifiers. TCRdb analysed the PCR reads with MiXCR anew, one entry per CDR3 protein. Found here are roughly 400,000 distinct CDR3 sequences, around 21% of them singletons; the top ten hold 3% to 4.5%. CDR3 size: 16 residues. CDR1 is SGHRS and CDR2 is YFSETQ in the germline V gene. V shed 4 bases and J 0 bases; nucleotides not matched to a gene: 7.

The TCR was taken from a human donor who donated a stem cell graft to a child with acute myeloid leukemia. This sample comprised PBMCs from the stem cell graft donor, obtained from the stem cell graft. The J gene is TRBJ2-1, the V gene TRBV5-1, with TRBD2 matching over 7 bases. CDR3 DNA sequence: TGCGCCAGCAGCCGCCTTGGACTAGACTCCTACAATGAGCAGTTCTTC. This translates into CASSRLGLDSYNEQFF.